This T cell receptor beta chain was captured by sequencing in a study of blood T cell repertoires in COVID-19. Overall study: Researchers got acute and convalescent COVID-19 samples from the United States, Italy and Spain. T cells, B-cell-depleted T cells, or PBMCs supplied cDNA or gDNA.

The CDR3 runs to 16 residues. Looked up from germline, CDR1 is SGHTA and CDR2 is FQGTGA. The V end was cut by 5 bases, the J end by 0 bases, with 14 bases between. The authors' processing: How many nucleated cells were present was estimated from reference gene primer amplification. Some clones are missing from TCRdb's copy, which holds only in-frame ones; the method was immunoSEQ multiplex PCR. V and J calls and clone size are as listed in that table; D and trimming were resolved from the DNA. The data contain fewer than 30,000 clones, approximately 92% of them singletons. V and J are TRBV7-3 and TRBJ2-1, with D possibly being TRBD2 (5 bases). This receptor was taken from a human donor in a cohort sampled during active COVID-19. The sequencing sample was made of peripheral blood. CDR3 protein: CASSRSSSSSYNEQFF. The CDR3 region has the DNA TGTGCCAGCAGCCGCTCTAGCTCGAGCTCCTACAATGAGCAGTTCTTC.